The clone carrying this TCR beta chain showed up many times. For TCRbeta, the library was prepared with unique molecular identifiers. TCRdb independently ran MiXCR on the PCR reads; one entry per CDR3 protein. The sample carries approximately 240,000 distinct CDR3 sequences, 9.7% recorded once. This record belongs to a study of T-cell reconstitution after alpha-beta-depleted transplantation in children. The CDR3 runs 16 residues. Germline V CDR1 and CDR2: SGDLS, YYNGEE. The V gene lost 0 bases and the J gene lost 5 bases, with 18 bases spanning the gap. J is TRBJ2-7 and V is TRBV9; D might be TRBD1 (6 bases). This clonotype was obtained from a human donor who donated a stem cell graft to a child with SCID. The specimen was PBMCs from the stem cell graft donor, collected from the stem cell graft. CDR3 amino acids: CASSVGFGRGGDEQYF. DNA for the CDR3: TGTGCCAGCAGCGTAGGCTTCGGCAGGGGTGGAGACGAGCAGTACTTC.